The 22 T cell receptor beta chains below come from one sample, sequenced in a study of cytomegalovirus exposure and HLA in healthy donors. The method was immunoSEQ multiplex PCR; TCRdb's version includes in-frame clones alone and lacks a portion of them. Of approximately 160,000 clones in the sample, around four fifths were seen once. The sample was PBMCs. The receptors derive from a man younger than 40 in good health and CMV-seropositive.

The gene calls are TRBV2 and TRBJ1-6, with TRBD1 identical over 7 bases. Per germline, CDR1 SNHLY and CDR2 FYNNEI. The ends lost 4 bases at V and 4 bases at J; junction bases unmatched: 4. The CDR3 is 15 residues long. CDR3: CASSGGTAYNSPLHF. CDR3 in DNA: TGTGCCAGCAGTGGAGGGACAGCTTATAATTCACCCCTCCACTTT.

The V call is TRBV11-2, the J call TRBJ2-1, with 7 bases aligning to TRBD2. V shed 6 bases and J 2 bases; nucleotides not matched to a gene: 7. Germline assignment: CDR1 SGHAT and CDR2 FQNNGV. This CDR3 has 15 residues. The CDR3, as DNA: TGTGCCAGCAGGACACGGGGGGTACCCTACAATGAGCAGTTCTTC. Protein sequence: CASRTRGVPYNEQFF. The variable domain in full, with the rest retrieved from reference TRBV11-2 and TRBJ2-1, is EAGVAQSPRYKIIEKRQSVAFWCNPISGHATLYWYQQILGQGPKLLIQFQNNGVVDDSQLPKDRFSAERLKGVDSTLKIQPAKLEDSAVYLCASRTRGVPYNEQFFGPGTRLTVL.

J is TRBJ1-3 and V is TRBV14; 10 bases line up with TRBD1. V lost 3 bases and J lost 0; bases outside the gene matches: 8. Germline V lookup: CDR1 SGHDN, CDR2 FVKESK. This CDR3 comprises 18 residues. The CDR3 nucleotides read TGTGCCAGCAGCCACTCGGGACAGGGGCCCTACTCTGGAAACACCATATATTTT. As protein: CASSHSGQGPYSGNTIYF.

The chain links TRBV6-6 to TRBJ1-4; D ambiguous. The V end lost 2 bases, the J end lost 5 bases, and 12 bases lay between the germline ends. CDR1 is MNHNY and CDR2 is SVGAGI in the germline V gene (reference sequence). This CDR3 has 15 amino acids. CDR3 nucleotide sequence: TGTGCCAGCAGTTACGGCTCGAGGTTGAATGAAAAACTGTTTTTT. It translates to CASSYGSRLNEKLFF.

This rearrangement joins TRBV6-5 to TRBJ2-1; 7 positions match TRBD1. Trimming removed 2 bases from V and 4 bases from J; junction bases left unmatched: 8. The CDR3 extends over 16 amino acids. Germline loops: CDR1 MNHEY, CDR2 SVGAGI. CDR3 DNA: TGTGCCAGCAGTTACACGGGACAGCGACCATACAATGAGCAGTTCTTC. This translates into CASSYTGQRPYNEQFF.

This rearrangement joins TRBV12-5 to TRBJ2-7, with D tentatively TRBD2 (6 bases). The CDR3 has 17 residues. Trimming took 3 bases from V and 2 from J, leaving 20 bases between them. CDR1 LGHNT and CDR2 FRNRAP come from the germline V gene. CDR3 bases: TGTGCTAGTGGTTTCCAACCGTCGGGGGACCATACCTACGAGCAGTACTTC. It encodes CASGFQPSGDHTYEQYF.

The chain links TRBV6-6 to TRBJ2-5, with 9 bases that match TRBD1. CDR3 size: 16 residues. J lost 5 bases, V lost 2 bases, and 9 bases had no gene match. CDR1 is MNHNY and CDR2 is SVGAGI in the germline V gene (reference sequence). CDR3 in amino acids: CASSYRLDRGMETQYF. CDR3 nucleotide sequence: TGTGCCAGCAGTTACCGATTGGACAGGGGAATGGAGACCCAGTACTTC.

The genes are TRBV7-9 and TRBJ1-1, with D perhaps matching TRBD1 (5 bases). The CDR3 is made up of 15 amino acids. Per germline, CDR1 SEHNR and CDR2 FQNEAQ (reference sequence). The V and J ends lost 1 base and 4 bases respectively, with 13 bases between them. Here the CDR3 DNA reads TGTGCCAGCAGCTTAGGGGGCGGATTGGCCACTGAAGCTTTCTTT. Protein: CASSLGGGLATEAFF.

The chain combines TRBV7-2 with TRBJ2-2, with TRBD2 matching 9 bases. Germline values: CDR1 SGHTA, CDR2 FQGNSA. V shed 5 bases and J 4 bases; nucleotides not matched to a gene: 11. This CDR3 spans 17 amino acids. The CDR3 reads CASSPRWAGGGTGELFF. CDR3 DNA sequence: TGTGCCAGCAGCCCCCGTTGGGCGGGGGGGGGCACCGGGGAGCTGTTTTTT. The full variable domain, rest sourced from reference TRBV7-2 and TRBJ2-2, is GAGVSQSPSNKVTEKGKDVELRCDPISGHTALYWYRQSLGQGLEFLIYFQGNSAPDKSGLPSDRFSAERTGGSVSTLTIQRTQQEDSAVYLCASSPRWAGGGTGELFFGEGSRLTVL.

In its sample, this clone was seen a few times. The chain is built from TRBV5-1 and TRBJ1-2; a weak D match, TRBD1 (6 bases). CDR3 size: 13 residues. In germline, CDR1 is SGHRS, CDR2 YFSETQ. The V gene lost 6 bases and the J gene lost 1 base, with 10 bases spanning the gap. The chain's CDR3 is CASTPDSNYGYTF. Here the CDR3 DNA reads TGCGCCAGCACCCCGGACAGTAACTATGGCTACACCTTC.

The V call is TRBV7-6, the J call TRBJ1-4; 7 bases agree with TRBD1. Germline values: CDR1 SGHVS, CDR2 FNYEAQ. V was clipped by 6 bases and J by 3 bases; unmatched bases: 4. This CDR3 is built from 14 residues. The CDR3 is CASSQQGSNEKLFF. The CDR3 DNA reads as TGTGCCAGCAGTCAACAGGGGTCTAATGAAAAACTGTTTTTT.

This clone was picked up a small number of times. The rearrangement links TRBV19 to TRBJ1-1, with TRBD1 matching over 9 bases. CDR1 and CDR2 (germline): LNHDA, SQIVND (reference sequence). The CDR3 has 14 amino acids. Trimming at V came to 5 bases and at J to 6 bases, leaving 7 bases not matched to a gene. Written as DNA, the CDR3 is TGTGCCAGTAGTGTTTCCGGGACAGGGTCTGAAGCTTTCTTT. Amino acids: CASSVSGTGSEAFF.

The chain is built from TRBV14 and TRBJ2-5; TRBD1 matches at 7 bases. There are 13 residues in the CDR3. Looked up from germline, CDR1 is SGHDN and CDR2 is FVKESK. V trimming: 4 bases; J trimming: 5 bases; junction bases outside the gene matches: 4. Written as DNA, the CDR3 is TGTGCCAGCAGCCTGACAGGGCACGAGACCCAGTACTTC. Translation gives CASSLTGHETQYF.

The chain combines TRBV5-5 with TRBJ1-5; no firm D call. Germline V gene lookup returns CDR1 SGHKS and CDR2 YYEKEE (reference sequence). This CDR3 region has 13 residues. Trimming took off 3 bases at V and 9 bases at J, with 13 bases between the two ends. This CDR3 is CASSSAWASPQHF. DNA of the CDR3: TGTGCCAGCAGCTCTGCCTGGGCCTCGCCCCAGCATTTT.

The chain recombines TRBV18 with TRBJ1-6; no clear D. The CDR3 runs to 14 residues. V was cut by 4 bases and J by 8 bases, with 12 bases left in between. The germline gives CDR1 KGHSH, CDR2 LQKENI. CDR3 in amino acids: CASSRSLSDSPLHF. The CDR3, as DNA: TGTGCCAGCTCACGGTCTTTGTCGGATTCACCCCTCCACTTT.

The rearrangement uses TRBV7-9 and TRBJ2-3; the match to TRBD1 covers 7 bases. With V trimmed by 5 bases and J by 2 bases, 7 bases remained unmatched. The CDR3 has 15 amino acids. Germline V gene data show CDR1 as SEHNR and CDR2 as FQNEAQ (reference sequence). CDR3 nucleotide sequence: TGTGCCAGCAGCGTAAAGGGGGCCCACACAGATACGCAGTATTTT. This translates into CASSVKGAHTDTQYF.

This chain connects TRBV6-5 to TRBJ2-1, with unresolved D. The CDR3 extends over 11 amino acids. The germline V gene encodes CDR1 MNHEY and CDR2 SVGAGI. Trimming removed 7 bases from V and 7 bases from J, with 8 bases in between. CDR3 sequence reads: CASKGGNEQFF. CDR3 coding DNA: TGTGCCAGCAAAGGCGGAAATGAGCAGTTCTTC.

This chain links TRBV4-1 with TRBJ1-4; 7 nucleotides line up with TRBD1. The J segment lost 7 bases and the V segment lost 1 base, leaving 3 bases of the junction unmatched. Germline V gene data show CDR1 as MGHRA and CDR2 as YSYEKL. The CDR3 is 14 residues long. CDR3 DNA: TGCGCCAGCAGCCAAGGCTGGGACAGTGAAAAACTGTTTTTT. Translated: CASSQGWDSEKLFF.

This chain uses TRBV7-2 with TRBJ1-2; TRBD1 matches at 10 bases. The CDR3 runs 15 residues. J gave up 1 base and V 5 bases, and 4 bases lay outside the gene matches. Per the germline V gene, CDR1 is SGHTA and CDR2 is FQGNSA. CDR3 coding DNA: TGTGCCAGCAGCGCCGGGACAGGGGTTAACTATGGCTACACCTTC. Amino acids: CASSAGTGVNYGYTF.

The genes are TRBV11-2 and TRBJ1-2; a possible D gene is TRBD1 (6 bases). This CDR3 region has 14 residues. Germline CDR1 is SGHAT and CDR2 is FQNNGV. V shed 11 bases and J shed 4 bases, with 20 bases lying between them. CDR3 nucleotide sequence: TGTGCCGTACAACGACAGGTTTATCCCTATGGCTACACCTTC. Protein product: CAVQRQVYPYGYTF.

The chain joins TRBV6-6 to TRBJ2-5; 8 bases line up with TRBD1. Trimming removed 6 bases from V and 1 base from J; junction bases left unmatched: 7. The CDR3 has 15 residues. Germline assignment: CDR1 MNHNY and CDR2 SVGAGI (reference sequence). CDR3 protein: CASSDRGRGQETQYF. The CDR3 DNA reads TGTGCCAGCAGCGACAGGGGCAGGGGCCAAGAGACCCAGTACTTC.

The J gene is TRBJ2-7, the V gene TRBV7-6, with D maybe TRBD1 (6 bases). Trimming took 5 bases from V and 1 from J, leaving 12 bases between them. This CDR3 has 14 amino acids. Germline CDR1 reads SGHVS; CDR2 reads FNYEAQ. CDR3 nucleotide sequence: TGTGCCAGCAGCACCGGGACACCTTCCTACGAGCAGTACTTC. Translated, it gives CASSTGTPSYEQYF.